The sequence of this TCR beta chain was determined in a study of blood T cell repertoires in COVID-19. Study-level background: Sample material is recorded as cDNA or gDNA derived from T cells, B-cell-depleted T cells, or PBMCs.

The cohort comprised adults aged roughly 18 to 95 years residing in about two dozen US areas. Each participant's cohort was designated according to participant-reported clinical history. Original processing methods: Nucleated cell number was recorded as an estimate derived from reference gene primer amplification. Sequencing was performed with immunoSEQ multiplex PCR; in TCRdb, only in-frame clones are kept and a portion is missing. D and trimming were read from the DNA, whereas the V and J calls and clone size are those reported in that table. This sample has 50,000 to 65,000 clones; roughly 70% occur once, and the top ten carry approximately 50%. From germline, CDR1 is MDHEN and CDR2 SYDVKM. The junction had 9 bases not matched to a gene; V was cut back by 6 bases and J by 5 bases. The CDR3 extends over 14 amino acids.

The TCR sequence derives from an older woman who had been exposed to COVID-19. Specimen: PBMCs or T cells enriched from blood (not recorded which). J is TRBJ2-5 and V is TRBV28, with 7 bases that match TRBD1. The DNA of the CDR3 is TGTGCCAGCAGGCCGTATACAGGGGAGGAGACCCAGTACTTC. Translating it yields CASRPYTGEETQYF.